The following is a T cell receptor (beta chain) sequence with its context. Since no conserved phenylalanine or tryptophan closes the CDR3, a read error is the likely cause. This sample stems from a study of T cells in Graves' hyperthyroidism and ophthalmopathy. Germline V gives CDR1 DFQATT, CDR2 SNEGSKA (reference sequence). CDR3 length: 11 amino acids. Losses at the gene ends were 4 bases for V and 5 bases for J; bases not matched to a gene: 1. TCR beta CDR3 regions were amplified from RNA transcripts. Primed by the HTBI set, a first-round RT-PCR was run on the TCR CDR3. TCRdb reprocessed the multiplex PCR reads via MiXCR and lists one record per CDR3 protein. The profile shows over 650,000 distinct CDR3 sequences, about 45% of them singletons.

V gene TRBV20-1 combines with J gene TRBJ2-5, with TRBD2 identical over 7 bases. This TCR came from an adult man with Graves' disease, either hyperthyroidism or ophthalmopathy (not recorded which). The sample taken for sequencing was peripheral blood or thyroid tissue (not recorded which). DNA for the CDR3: TGCAGTGCTAACGGGAGGGAGACCCAGTACTTA. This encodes CSANGRETQYL.